This record concerns one T cell receptor beta chain sequence. The record originates from a study of chemoradiotherapy in HPV16-positive cancers. Method: immunoSEQ multiplex PCR; TCRdb's copy keeps in-frame clones and lacks some. The sample carries about 35,000 clones, roughly nine tenths recorded once. The specimen was blood, collected from a patient who underwent chemoradiotherapy. The TCR comes from a human donor with HPV-associated anogenital cancer.

This CDR3 is CSVKGRNYGYTF. The CDR3 nucleotides are TGCAGCGTGAAGGGACGGAACTATGGCTACACCTTC. The chain couples TRBV29-1 to TRBJ1-2; possible D gene TRBD1, 5 bases. Germline CDR1 reads SQVTM; CDR2 reads ANQGSEA. V was trimmed by 6 bases and J by 2 bases, leaving 10 bases between them. The CDR3 is 12 residues long.